A selection of T cell receptor beta chains follows, all from one sample in a study of blood T cell repertoires in COVID-19. Data came from immunoSEQ multiplex PCR; TCRdb stores just in-frame clones and leaves some out. The sample lists a few hundred thousand clones; over 85% were seen once. Sequences were obtained from PBMCs or T cells enriched from blood (not recorded which). These receptors all stem from a woman aged 45-60 years who had been exposed to COVID-19. Each CDR3 is given with its conserved first and last residue. A D gene is named only where the DNA matches it firmly. Clone size is shown for a subset of rows, as once, few, many or a class of expanded clone.

size | J | V | D | DNA | CDR3
NA | TRBJ2-5 | TRBV28 | TRBD2 | TGTGCCAGCAACCGGGCGGAAGCGGGGAGCACAGGAGAGACCCAGTACTTC | CASNRAEAGSTGETQYF
NA | TRBJ2-2 | TRBV5-1 | NA | TGCGCCAGTACAAACACCGGGGAGCTGTTTTTT | CASTNTGELFF
NA | TRBJ2-3 | TRBV15 | TRBD1 | TGTGCCACCAGCAGAGAAGACAGGGGGTTGACAGATACGCAGTATTTT | CATSREDRGLTDTQYF
NA | TRBJ1-2 | TRBV24-1 | NA | TGTGCCACCAGTGATTGGCAGAACTATGGCTACACCTTC | CATSDWQNYGYTF
once | TRBJ2-7 | TRBV11-1 | TRBD1 | TGTGCCAGCAGCTACAGGGGGTCTACCTACGAGCAGTACTTC | CASSYRGSTYEQYF
NA | TRBJ1-2 | TRBV6-5 | TRBD1 | TGTGCCAGCAGTTACTCCGGGACAGTCCCCTATGGCTACACCTTC | CASSYSGTVPYGYTF
NA | TRBJ2-5 | TRBV6-5 | NA | TGTGCCAGCAGTTATGGTGAGGCCCAGTACTTC | CASSYGEAQYF
NA | TRBJ2-7 | TRBV5-6 | TRBD1 | TGTGCCAGCAGCCCCCGGTGGGACAGAGCCTACGAGCAGTACTTC | CASSPRWDRAYEQYF
NA | TRBJ2-5 | TRBV4-1 | NA | TGCGCCAGCAGCCAAGATATCGAGTGGGAGACCCAGTACTTC | CASSQDIEWETQYF
NA | TRBJ1-2 | TRBV7-8 | TRBD1 | TGTGCCAGCAGCCCCCTCCCGGGACAGGGGTTTCGGAATGGCTACACCTTC | CASSPLPGQGFRNGYTF
NA | TRBJ1-5 | TRBV7-9 | TRBD1 | TGTGCCAGCAGCCCAGGACAGGGTTGGAATCAGCCCCAGCATTTT | CASSPGQGWNQPQHF
NA | TRBJ1-6 | TRBV3-1/TRBV3-2 | NA | TGTGCCAGCAGCCAAGCGGAGGGAAATTCACCCCTCCACTTT | CASSQAEGNSPLHF
NA | TRBJ2-2 | TRBV19 | TRBD1 | TGTGCCAGTAGATCGACAGGGGGTACCGGGGAGCTGTTTTTT | CASRSTGGTGELFF
NA | TRBJ1-1 | TRBV5-1 | TRBD1 | TGCGCCAGCGGTGCCCCGGGACAGAGGAACACTGAAGCTTTCTTT | CASGAPGQRNTEAFF
few | TRBJ2-1 | TRBV12-5 | TRBD1 | TGTGCTAGTGGTCCGACAGGGGGGTCGGGAAATGAGCAGTTCTTC | CASGPTGGSGNEQFF
NA | TRBJ1-4 | TRBV5-1 | NA | TGCGCCAGCAGCCCCCGATCCGACGGGTGGCCTAATGAAAAACTGTTTTTT | CASSPRSDGWPNEKLFF
NA | TRBJ1-5 | TRBV5-1 | NA | TGCGCCAGCAGCGAACAGGGTTGGCCCAATCAGCCCCAGCATTTT | CASSEQGWPNQPQHF
NA | TRBJ1-2 | TRBV30 | TRBD1 | TGTGCCTGGAGTACCGGACAGGGATTTTATGGCTACACCTTC | CAWSTGQGFYGYTF
NA | TRBJ2-7 | TRBV7-9 | TRBD1 | TGTGCCAGCAGCGGACAGGGTGGTCTCTACGAGCAGTACTTC | CASSGQGGLYEQYF
NA | TRBJ1-6 | TRBV25-1 | TRBD1 | TGTGCCAGCAGCTCGACAGGGGGCCATAATTCACCCCTCCACTTT | CASSSTGGHNSPLHF
NA | TRBJ2-7 | TRBV19 | TRBD2 | TGTGCCAGCACCCTCACTAGCGCAAGCTACGAGCAGTACTTC | CASTLTSASYEQYF
few | TRBJ1-1 | TRBV28 | TRBD1 | TGTGCCAGCAGTTCCCCAGGGACAGTAGAAGCTTTCTTT | CASSSPGTVEAFF
NA | TRBJ1-5 | TRBV27 | TRBD1 | TGTGCCAGCAGACGGGACAGGGGGCAAAGCAATCAGCCCCAGCATTTT | CASRRDRGQSNQPQHF
NA | TRBJ2-7 | TRBV7-2 | TRBD2 | TGTGCCAGCAGCTCGGCTAGCGGGGGGATCGAGCAGTACTTC | CASSSASGGIEQYF
NA | TRBJ1-5 | TRBV2 | NA | TGTGCCAGCAGTGACAGGGCCTGGAAGCCCCAGCATTTT | CASSDRAWKPQHF
NA | TRBJ2-7 | TRBV5-1 | TRBD1 | TGCGCCAGCAGCTTGGTGGACAGGTCAGCCTACGAGCAGTACTTC | CASSLVDRSAYEQYF
NA | TRBJ1-6 | TRBV7-2 | TRBD1 | TGTGCCAGCAGCCCGAGGACAGGGGGCTATGATAATTCACCCCTCCACTTT | CASSPRTGGYDNSPLHF
once | TRBJ1-2 | TRBV7-2 | NA | TGTGCCAGCAGCCCCACCATGGCAGGGCTGGGATATGGCTACACCTTC | CASSPTMAGLGYGYTF
NA | TRBJ2-5 | TRBV19 | TRBD2 | TGTGCCAGTAGTCTCGCGGGGGTTCAAGAGACCCAGTACTTC | CASSLAGVQETQYF
NA | TRBJ2-2 | TRBV5-4 | TRBD2 | TGTGCCAGCAGCTTGGCCGCTAGGACTAGCGGTGCCGGGGAGCTGTTTTTT | CASSLAARTSGAGELFF
NA | TRBJ1-3 | TRBV29-1 | NA | TGCAGCGTTGAACAGGGGAGCATCTCTGGAAACACCATATATTTT | CSVEQGSISGNTIYF
NA | TRBJ1-6 | TRBV2 | NA | TGTGCCAGCAGTGAACTACGCTCCTATAATTCACCCCTCCACTTT | CASSELRSYNSPLHF
NA | TRBJ1-3 | TRBV3-1/TRBV3-2 | NA | TGTGCCAGCACCCCGGGGAGCGCGCAGGGGAACACCATATATTTT | CASTPGSAQGNTIYF
NA | TRBJ1-2 | TRBV7-2 | NA | TGTGCCAGCAGCTTAGGGGAGGCGGGCCGTGGCTACACCTTC | CASSLGEAGRGYTF
NA | TRBJ1-2 | TRBV5-8 | NA | TGTGCCAGCAGACAGACGGTTCGGGGTCCCTATGGCTACACCTTC | CASRQTVRGPYGYTF
NA | TRBJ1-1 | TRBV2 | TRBD1 | TGTGCCACCGAAAAGGGACAGTTGAACACTGAAGCTTTCTTT | CATEKGQLNTEAFF
NA | TRBJ2-2 | TRBV7-2 | TRBD2 | TGTGCCAGCAGCTCCTATACTAGCGGGGACACCGGGGAGCTGTTTTTT | CASSSYTSGDTGELFF
NA | TRBJ1-1 | TRBV9 | NA | TGTGCCAGCAGCGTAGGTTGGGGATCGGGGGGCACTGAAGCTTTCTTT | CASSVGWGSGGTEAFF
few | TRBJ1-3 | TRBV11-2 | TRBD1 | TGTGCCAGCAGCAGGACAGGGGGTGGAAACACCATATATTTT | CASSRTGGGNTIYF
NA | TRBJ2-7 | TRBV4-1 | TRBD1 | TGCGCCAGCAGCCAAGGCAACAGGGGACCATACGAGCAGTACTTC | CASSQGNRGPYEQYF
NA | TRBJ2-2 | TRBV30 | TRBD1 | TGTGCCTGGAGTACCACAGGGGCCAGGGAGCTGTTTTTT | CAWSTTGARELFF
NA | TRBJ2-1 | TRBV19 | NA | TGTGCCAGTAGCCTGGAGCGGCACTCCTACAATGAGCAGTTCTTC | CASSLERHSYNEQFF
NA | TRBJ2-7 | TRBV28 | TRBD1 | TGTGCCAGCAGCCACCTACCGGGACAGGGGTCCTCCGAGCAGTACTTC | CASSHLPGQGSSEQYF
NA | TRBJ1-4 | TRBV5-1 | NA | TGCGCCAGCAGCTTGGGATCAGGGGAAGGTGAAAAACTGTTTTTT | CASSLGSGEGEKLFF
NA | TRBJ2-1 | TRBV19 | TRBD2 | TGTGCCAGTACCTCTTACGGGGGGGGGTACAATGAGCAGTTCTTC | CASTSYGGGYNEQFF
NA | TRBJ1-1 | TRBV30 | NA | TGTGCCTGGAGTGTACAAGGGGCCCCAATGGGGGCTTTCTTT | CAWSVQGAPMGAFF
NA | TRBJ2-1 | TRBV5-1 | TRBD2 | TGCGCCAGCAGCTTGGCCGGGACGGCAGCTAGCGGTGAGCAGTTCTTC | CASSLAGTAASGEQFF
NA | TRBJ1-4 | TRBV28 | TRBD1 | TGTGCCAGCAGTTCAGGGGGCGTCGTAAAGAATGAAAAACTGTTTTTT | CASSSGGVVKNEKLFF
NA | TRBJ2-7 | TRBV5-1 | TRBD1 | TGCGCCAGCAGCTTGACCGAGGGACAGGGGTTGGGCGAGCAGTACTTC | CASSLTEGQGLGEQYF
NA | TRBJ1-1 | TRBV4-2 | TRBD1 | TGTGCCAGCAGCCAGAAGGGACAGAAGAACACTGAAGCTTTCTTT | CASSQKGQKNTEAFF
NA | TRBJ1-5 | TRBV4-1 | NA | TGCGCCAGCACCCCGGGGTCGGGGGTGGATCAGCCCCAGCATTTT | CASTPGSGVDQPQHF
NA | TRBJ1-6 | TRBV19 | NA | TGTGCCAGTAGTATATTCGAGGGCCGAGGTTCACCCCTCCACTTT | CASSIFEGRGSPLHF
NA | TRBJ2-7 | TRBV27 | TRBD1 | TGTGCCAGCAGTCCGTCCTGGGGGACAGGACACGAGCAGTACTTC | CASSPSWGTGHEQYF
NA | TRBJ2-1 | TRBV5-1 | TRBD2 | TGCGCCAGCAGCTTGGAGCCTAGCGGGGGCCATCTTTCGAATGAGCAGTTCTTC | CASSLEPSGGHLSNEQFF
NA | TRBJ2-7 | TRBV5-1 | TRBD1 | TGCGCCAGCAGCCCTTGGGACAGGGGAACTACCGAGCAGTACTTC | CASSPWDRGTTEQYF
NA | TRBJ2-7 | TRBV11-2 | TRBD2 | TGTGCCAGCAGCGGTCGACTAGCGGGGGGCTACGAGCAGTACTTC | CASSGRLAGGYEQYF